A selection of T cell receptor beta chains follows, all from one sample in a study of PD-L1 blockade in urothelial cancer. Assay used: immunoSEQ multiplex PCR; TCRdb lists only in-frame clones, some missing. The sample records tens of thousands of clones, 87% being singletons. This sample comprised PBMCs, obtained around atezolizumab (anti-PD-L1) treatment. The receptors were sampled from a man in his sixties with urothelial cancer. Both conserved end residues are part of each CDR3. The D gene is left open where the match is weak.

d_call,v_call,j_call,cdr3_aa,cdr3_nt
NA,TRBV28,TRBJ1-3,CASSLTAGPLSGNTIYF,TGTGCCAGCAGTTTAACGGCAGGGCCACTCTCTGGAAACACCATATATTTT
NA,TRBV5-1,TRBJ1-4,CASAEAPSAAEKLFF,TGCGCCAGCGCTGAGGCCCCAAGTGCCGCGGAAAAACTGTTTTTT
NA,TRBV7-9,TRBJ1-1,CASSSSPGLGNTEAFF,TGTGCCAGCAGCTCTTCACCCGGCCTAGGGAACACTGAAGCTTTCTTT
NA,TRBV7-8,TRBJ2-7,CASSLYGDSYEQYF,TGTGCCAGCAGCTTATACGGAGATAGCTACGAGCAGTACTTC
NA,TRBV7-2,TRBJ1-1,CASSLVSGRGNTEAFF,TGTGCCAGCAGCTTAGTTTCCGGACGGGGAAACACTGAAGCTTTCTTT
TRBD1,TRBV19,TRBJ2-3,CASRPNAGTGGPDTQYF,TGTGCCAGTAGACCAAACGCGGGGACAGGGGGCCCAGATACGCAGTATTTT
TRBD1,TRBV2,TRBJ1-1,CASSWDRAGTEAFF,TGTGCCAGCAGTTGGGACAGGGCGGGCACTGAAGCTTTCTTT
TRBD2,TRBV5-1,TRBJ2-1,CASSLASPGGLDEQFF,TGCGCCAGCAGCTTGGCTAGCCCGGGGGGGTTGGATGAGCAGTTCTTC
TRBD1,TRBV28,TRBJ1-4,CASSSTGGREKLFF,TGTGCCAGCAGTTCGACAGGGGGAAGGGAAAAACTGTTTTTT
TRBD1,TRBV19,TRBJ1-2,CASSSRQGYGYTF,TGTGCCAGTAGTAGCCGACAGGGGTACGGCTACACCTTC
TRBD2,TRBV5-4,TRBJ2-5,CASSLWVGGEETQYF,TGTGCCAGCAGCCTTTGGGTCGGGGGGGAAGAGACCCAGTACTTC
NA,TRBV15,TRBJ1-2,CATSSRRDQRGYTF,TGTGCCACCAGCTCCCGGAGAGATCAGAGGGGCTACACCTTC
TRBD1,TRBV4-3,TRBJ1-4,CASSPGQGRGEKLFF,TGCGCCAGCAGCCCCGGACAGGGCCGGGGTGAAAAACTGTTTTTT
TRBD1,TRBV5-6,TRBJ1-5,CASSSPGTGDRISNQPQHF,TGTGCCAGCAGCTCCCCCGGGACAGGGGATCGGATTAGCAATCAGCCCCAGCATTTT
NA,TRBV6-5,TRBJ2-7,CASKRQATYYEQYF,TGTGCCAGCAAAAGACAGGCAACGTACTACGAGCAGTACTTC
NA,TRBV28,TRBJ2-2,CASVLQGRSGELFF,TGTGCCAGCGTTCTCCAGGGGCGGAGCGGGGAGCTGTTTTTT